This passage covers 8 T cell receptor beta chains from one sample sequenced in a study of shared clonotypes between healthy human individuals. Sequencing used immunoSEQ multiplex PCR; TCRdb keeps in-frame clones, though not all of them. The data contain under 2,500,000 clones, under 97% of them seen just once; the ten biggest clones take up approximately 0.13%. The sequencing sample was made of naive CD4+ T cells sorted from blood. This sample's subset: CD45RA+ positively selected. The receptors here all came from a man between 18 and 29 years old in good health.

The J gene is TRBJ2-1, the V gene TRBV29-1, with 14 bases aligning to TRBD2. V was pared by 7 bases and J by 4 bases, with 3 bases of the junction left unmatched. CDR1 is SQVTM and CDR2 is ANQGSEA in the germline V gene. The CDR3 extends over 14 amino acids. CDR3 sequence reads: CSGRLAGGYNEQFF. CDR3 nucleotides: TGCAGCGGCCGACTAGCGGGAGGGTACAATGAGCAGTTCTTC.

The gene calls are TRBV27 and TRBJ1-2, with D perhaps matching TRBD1 (6 bases). The CDR3 consists of 16 residues. CDR1 and CDR2 from the germline V gene are MNHEY and SMNVEV (reference sequence). With 4 bases removed from V and 5 bases from J, the gap between germline ends came to 20 bases. The CDR3 nucleotides read TGTGCCAGCAGTTACCGGGTCCGGGACATAAGTTATGGCTACACCTTC. Translation: CASSYRVRDISYGYTF.

CDR3 DNA sequence: TGTGCCAGCAGTTCGACAGGTCTCAGTACCGGGGAGCTGTTTTTT. Amino acid sequence: CASSSTGLSTGELFF. The chain links TRBV6-5 to TRBJ2-2, with D possibly matching TRBD1 (6 bases). V was pared by 4 bases and J by 5 bases, with 14 bases between. CDR3 length equals 15 residues. In germline, CDR1 is MNHEY, CDR2 SVGAGI.

V and J are TRBV27 and TRBJ2-1; TRBD2 might be the D (7 bases). This CDR3 has 15 amino acids. V shed 7 bases and J shed 6 bases, with 19 bases lying between them. Germline V gives CDR1 MNHEY, CDR2 SMNVEV (reference sequence). This CDR3 is CASTVPGGGSNEQFF. The CDR3, as DNA: TGTGCCAGCACGGTTCCCGGGGGCGGGAGCAATGAGCAGTTCTTC.

The J gene is TRBJ1-4, the V gene TRBV6-1; D is unclear. The CDR3 is 14 amino acids. CDR1 is MNHNS and CDR2 is SASEGT in the germline V gene. The V and J ends lost 1 base and 8 bases respectively, with 11 bases between them. CDR3 sequence: CASSEGTAPEKLFF. The CDR3 DNA sequence: TGTGCCAGCAGTGAAGGAACAGCTCCCGAAAAACTGTTTTTT.

This clone was observed a single time. The sample carries other DNA sequences with the same CDR3. The DNA of the CDR3 is TGTGCCAGCAGCCCAACTATGAACACTGAAGCTTTCTTT. Amino acid sequence: CASSPTMNTEAFF. The V and J genes are TRBV2 and TRBJ1-1; D not resolved. This CDR3 is built from 13 residues. Deletions cut 6 bases from V and 0 bases from J, with 8 bases between. From germline, CDR1 is SNHLY and CDR2 FYNNEI. The variable domain in full, completed from reference TRBV2 and TRBJ1-1, reads EPEVTQTPSHQVTQMGQEVILRCVPISNHLYFYWYRQILGQKVEFLVSFYNNEISEKSEIFDDQFSVERPDGSNFTLKIRSTKLEDSAMYFCASSPTMNTEAFFGQGTRLTVV.

The chain combines TRBV11-2 with TRBJ2-7; D unresolved. The CDR3 loop spans 15 amino acids. Trimming took off 3 bases at V and 2 bases at J, with 14 bases between the two ends. CDR1 is SGHAT and CDR2 is FQNNGV in the germline V gene. CDR3: CASSFLPSWTYEQYF. CDR3 nucleotide sequence: TGTGCCAGCAGCTTCTTACCCTCCTGGACCTACGAGCAGTACTTC.

The chain employs TRBV2 and TRBJ2-5, with TRBD1 matching over 8 bases. Germline CDR1 SNHLY, CDR2 FYNNEI. The CDR3 is 14 amino acids. V dropped 6 bases and J dropped 4; count of bases not matched to a gene: 7. The CDR3 nucleotides read TGTGCCAGCAGGAGGACAGGGTGGGGAGAGACCCAGTACTTC. It codes for CASRRTGWGETQYF.